One sample yielded the 21 T cell receptor beta chains listed below, sequenced in a study of T cell responses to AZD1222 COVID-19 vaccine. The protocol was immunoSEQ multiplex PCR, while the TCRdb copy is restricted to in-frame clones and leaves out a portion. This table holds approximately 150,000 clones, approximately 89% found once. This material consisted of peripheral blood, taken on day 0 of AZD1222 vaccination. The receptors come from an adult in good health.

The rearrangement uses TRBV4-3 and TRBJ1-2; D remains ambiguous. Per germline, CDR1 LGHNA and CDR2 YSLEER. The CDR3 runs 15 residues. Trimming left V 0 bases short and J 2 bases short, with 10 bases between. The CDR3 spells CASSQDLAGNYGYTF. The CDR3 nucleotides read TGCGCCAGCAGCCAAGATCTAGCGGGGAACTATGGCTACACCTTC.

The genes are TRBV11-1 and TRBJ2-7; perhaps D is TRBD1 or TRBD2 (5 bases each). Germline CDR1 and CDR2: SGHAT and FQDESV (reference sequence). The CDR3 runs 12 residues. V was pared by 9 bases and J by 2 bases, with 11 bases between. CDR3 coding DNA: TGTGCCAGTAGGGGACGGACCTACGAGCAGTACTTC. It codes for CASRGRTYEQYF. The full variable domain, with the rest looked up from reference TRBV11-1 and TRBJ2-7, is EAEVAQSPRYKITEKSQAVAFWCDPISGHATLYWYRQILGQGPELLVQFQDESVVDDSQLPKDRFSAERLKGVDSTLKIQPAELGDSAMYLCASRGRTYEQYFGPGTRLTVT.

V is TRBV5-1 and J is TRBJ2-7; D remains ambiguous. The germline V gene encodes CDR1 SGHRS and CDR2 YFSETQ. Trimming shortened V by 0 bases and J by 3 bases, and 10 bases separated the two germline ends. There are 14 residues in the CDR3. The CDR3: CASSLEYGYYEQYF. CDR3 bases: TGCGCCAGCAGCTTGGAATACGGGTACTACGAGCAGTACTTC.

The chain joins TRBV2 to TRBJ2-2; 7 positions match TRBD2. Trimming cost V 7 bases and J 0 bases; bases outside gene matches: 8. CDR1 is SNHLY, CDR2 FYNNEI, per germline. This CDR3 contains 16 residues. The CDR3 DNA follows: TGTGCCAGCACAAATCGAGCGGGATCGAACACCGGGGAGCTGTTTTTT. Protein product: CASTNRAGSNTGELFF.

The rearrangement joins TRBV28 to TRBJ1-1, with D possibly TRBD1 on 5 matching bases. The V gene lost 5 bases and the J gene lost 1 base, with 17 bases spanning the gap. Germline V lookup: CDR1 MDHEN, CDR2 SYDVKM. CDR3 length: 16 residues. CDR3 coding DNA: TGTGCCAGCAGTCGTACCTCCGGGACGGGGAACACTGAAGCTTTCTTT. Translated, it gives CASSRTSGTGNTEAFF.

This clone was observed a handful of times. The chain has TRBV15 and TRBJ1-2, with a tentative D call TRBD1 (5 bases). V was cut by 3 bases and J by 8 bases, with 13 bases left in between. CDR1 is LNHNV, CDR2 YYDKDF, per germline (reference sequence). This CDR3 has 13 amino acids. This CDR3 is CATSSSGGRGYTF. CDR3 in DNA: TGTGCCACCAGCAGTTCGGGGGGTAGGGGCTACACCTTC.

The chain joins TRBV4-3 to TRBJ2-5; D gene ambiguous. The CDR3 is 14 residues long. CDR1 and CDR2 from the germline V gene are LGHNA and YSLEER. V gave up 0 bases and J gave up 7 bases, with 12 bases separating them. The CDR3 DNA reads as TGCGCCAGCAGCCAAGATTTTCTCACAAGGACCCAGTACTTC. Translation: CASSQDFLTRTQYF.

This clone was counted once. V usage is TRBV5-4 and J usage is TRBJ2-1; the match to TRBD2 covers 8 bases. The CDR3 extends over 16 amino acids. The ends lost 5 bases at V and 4 bases at J; junction bases unmatched: 11. The germline V gene has CDR1 SGHNT and CDR2 YYREEE (reference sequence). The CDR3 spells CASSLREGGAYNEQFF. CDR3 nucleotide sequence: TGTGCCAGCAGTTTACGGGAGGGAGGGGCGTACAATGAGCAGTTCTTC.

This chain joins TRBV2 and TRBJ2-7; 9 bases match TRBD2. Per the germline V gene, CDR1 is SNHLY and CDR2 is FYNNEI. V dropped 6 bases and J dropped 2; count of bases not matched to a gene: 5. This CDR3 is 14 amino acids long. The DNA for the CDR3 is TGTGCCAGCAGAGAGACTAGCGGTGCCTACGAGCAGTACTTC. Amino acid sequence: CASRETSGAYEQYF.

The chain links TRBV2 to TRBJ1-1, with D uncertain. The V end was cut by 5 bases, the J end by 1 base, with 2 bases between. The CDR3 contains 11 residues. The germline V gene has CDR1 SNHLY and CDR2 FYNNEI. This CDR3 reads CASSKNTEAFF. The CDR3 nucleotides read TGTGCCAGCAGTAAGAACACTGAAGCTTTCTTT.

This chain joins TRBV11-3 and TRBJ2-5, with no clear D. Germline CDR1 reads SGHNT; CDR2 reads YENEEA. CDR3 length: 14 amino acids. Trimming removed 0 bases at V and 0 bases at J, with 5 bases between. This CDR3 is CASSLDSHQETQYF. The CDR3 nucleotides read TGTGCCAGCAGCTTAGACAGCCACCAAGAGACCCAGTACTTC.

This clone has just one count. The chain joins TRBV11-2 to TRBJ2-3, with 14 bases aligning to TRBD2. Germline V gives CDR1 SGHAT, CDR2 FQNNGV. This CDR3 spans 16 amino acids. The V and J ends lost 3 bases and 3 bases, in that order; junction bases with no gene match: 2. CDR3 residues: CASSLGLAGATDTQYF. The CDR3 region has the DNA TGTGCCAGCAGCTTGGGACTAGCGGGAGCGACAGATACGCAGTATTTT.

This chain links TRBV5-5 with TRBJ1-1, with TRBD1 as a possible D gene (5 bases). CDR1 and CDR2 from the germline V gene are SGHKS and YYEKEE (reference sequence). Trimming took off 0 bases at V and 3 bases at J, with 9 bases between the two ends. The CDR3 runs to 14 residues. The CDR3, as DNA: TGTGCCAGCAGCTTGGCCGGGGGGGACACTGAAGCTTTCTTT. Its protein product is CASSLAGGDTEAFF.

The rearrangement joins TRBV6-5 to TRBJ1-6; 7 bases are shared with TRBD1. This CDR3 region has 15 residues. The V segment lost 6 bases and the J segment 6 bases; nucleotides outside the gene matches: 8. CDR1 is MNHEY and CDR2 is SVGAGI in the germline V gene. The CDR3 spells CASRGRRDSNSPLHF. Written as DNA, the CDR3 is TGTGCCAGCAGGGGCCGACGGGACAGTAATTCACCCCTCCACTTT.

The CDR3 here is CASTQGQGMGGYTF. The CDR3 nucleotides read TGCGCCAGCACCCAGGGACAGGGGATGGGTGGCTACACCTTC. This sequence joins TRBV5-1 and TRBJ1-2, with 10 bases matching TRBD1. Germline V lookup: CDR1 SGHRS, CDR2 YFSETQ. V gave up 6 bases and J gave up 7 bases; unmatched junction bases: 9. The CDR3 is 14 residues long.

This clone has a single count. The CDR3 loop reads CASKSWGRETQYF. For the CDR3, the DNA is TGTGCCAGCAAATCATGGGGGCGCGAGACCCAGTACTTC. This chain links TRBV28 with TRBJ2-5; perhaps TRBD1 as D (6 bases). Germline V CDR1 and CDR2: MDHEN, SYDVKM. Trimming stripped 7 bases from V and 5 bases from J, with 14 bases between. The CDR3 extends over 13 amino acids.

J is TRBJ1-1 and V is TRBV3-1 (or the pseudogene TRBV3-2); 7 bases map to TRBD1. CDR1 is LGHDT, CDR2 YNNKEL, per germline (reference sequence). This CDR3 region has 16 residues. V was pared by 1 base and J by 1 base, with 6 bases of the junction left unmatched. In DNA form, the CDR3 reads TGTGCCAGCAGCCAAGCGAGGGGGCTCTCGAACACTGAAGCTTTCTTT. It encodes CASSQARGLSNTEAFF.

The chain recombines TRBV7-3 with TRBJ1-1; TRBD1 matches at 10 bases. There are 16 residues in the CDR3. With 5 bases clipped from V and 7 bases from J, the junction kept 13 bases outside the gene matches. Germline values: CDR1 SGHTA, CDR2 FQGTGA. CDR3 loop: CASSQRLGTGVGEAFF. Written as DNA, the CDR3 is TGTGCCAGCAGCCAACGACTGGGGACAGGGGTCGGTGAAGCTTTCTTT.

This clone was observed a single time. V is TRBV25-1 and J is TRBJ1-1, with D uncertain. Germline values: CDR1 MGHDK, CDR2 SYGVNS. The germline V and J ends were trimmed by 0 bases and 3 bases, with 5 bases remaining between them. CDR3 length equals 13 residues. CDR3 sequence: CASSEYVYTEAFF. CDR3 DNA: TGTGCCAGCAGTGAATATGTGTACACTGAAGCTTTCTTT.

The chain recombines TRBV27 with TRBJ2-3; D is unresolved. V dropped 1 base and J dropped 1 base, with 3 bases sitting between them. Germline V gene sequence: CDR1 MNHEY, CDR2 SMNVEV (reference sequence). The CDR3 spans 13 residues. The chain's CDR3 is CASSLYGTDTQYF. In nucleotides, the CDR3 is TGTGCCAGCAGTTTATACGGCACAGATACGCAGTATTTT.

The chain is built from TRBV13 and TRBJ2-2, with 7 bases matching TRBD1. V trimming: 5 bases; J trimming: 3 bases; junction bases outside the gene matches: 6. In germline, CDR1 is PRHDT, CDR2 FYEKMQ (reference sequence). The CDR3 is 15 amino acids. CDR3 in amino acids: CASSPDRADTGELFF. For the CDR3, the DNA is TGTGCCAGCAGCCCCGACAGGGCGGACACCGGGGAGCTGTTTTTT.